This T cell receptor beta chain stems from a study of human T cells and chemical hapten exposure (dated by TCRdb to about 2021). About the investigation overall: For sensitization, 2% DPC in acetone was applied to a roughly 2 cm by roughly 2 cm area of upper inner arm skin. Patients additionally received weekly therapeutic DPC doses to the scalp throughout the approximately 22-week study period. Patch testing was done on the upper back using Finn chambers containing 0.01% DPC, and results were scored after 6 days according to International Contact Dermatitis Research Group standards. Alopecia areata with under or over 50% scalp involvement, alopecia totalis and alopecia universalis were represented in the patient cohort, which was mostly female. Libraries were pooled for sequencing, and variation in per-sample TCR yields was attributed mainly to small differences in library volumes within the pool. This study followed changes in the peripheral blood TCR repertoire in vivo during primary and secondary sensitization of alopecia patients to the hapten diphenylcyclopropenone (DPC). Patient blood was sampled pre-sensitization (week 0) and at 2, 6 and about 24 weeks after DPC sensitization. For TCR sequencing, blood came from 25 to 35 alopecia patients at anywhere from one to four time points (pre-sensitization, 2, 6 and 24 weeks).

General findings and caveats noted by the study authors: Because every patient had alopecia, a presumed autoimmune disease, the patients' immune response might differ from that of healthy individuals. Compared with pre-sensitization or healthy control sets, expanded TCRs formed significantly more large CDR3 similarity clusters, which is consistent with antigen-driven responses. Repeated subsampling changed both the strength of the expansion versus patch-test correlation and the threshold at which that correlation became significant. The number of TCRs above 1 in 1000 frequency did not change with DPC sensitization; there was no evidence of global repertoire structure alterations. Patch test score correlated positively with the number of PT1 expanded TCRs, reaching significance at thresholds 8, 16 and 32 but not at 4.

Receptors were amplified or captured by RACE. Sequencing used a NextSeq 500. During library preparation, unique molecular identifiers were attached to individual cDNA molecules so that TCRs could be counted in a quantitative, reproducible way. For every blood RNA sample, sequencing covered both the TCR alpha and TCR beta chains. Per the authors' processing: The median number of TCRs per sample was approximately 93,000, ranging from about 23,224 to 700,000. The Decombinator software suite was used to annotate V, J and CDR3 in the TCR reads. To make PS versus PT1 abundance plots, every sample was subsampled to the same number of TCRs (28,000). Expanded TCRs were defined as absent before sensitization and observed at least eight times at the 2-week time point. TCRdb trimmed the raw reads at Q25, called clones with MiXCR and kept productive beta chains. One record per CDR3 amino acid sequence lists the most common genes and DNA. TCRdb's processing, not the authors', yielded these V and J calls. This sample lists over 300,000 distinct CDR3 sequences; roughly 4.6% were detected once. Of the sample, 2.5% to 3% is held by the ten largest clones.

Between the V and J ends, shortened by 6 bases and 10 bases respectively, the junction contains 10 bases. Including cysteine and phenylalanine, the CDR3 has 11 amino acids. Only CDR3 DNA is held: 33 bases, read in frame from base 1. Sample time point, as interpreted from the label and publication: pre-sensitization, week 0. This sample's treatment or condition label indicates: therapeutic diphenylcyclopropenone sensitization with weekly scalp DPC. At each patch-test visit, blood was drawn before the patch test was applied. Eligible patients were aged 18 to 70, diagnosed with alopecia, deemed suitable for DPC therapy, and excluded if pregnant. Unfractionated whole blood was collected in Tempus Blood RNA tubes, and total RNA was extracted from that blood. Many counts were recorded for this clonotype. No antigen is known for it. No much larger clonotype is one base removed from it; base qualities were not supplied.

This material consisted of whole blood, taken in connection with sensitization to the hapten diphenylcyclopropenone (DPC). This receptor was identified in a woman between 50 and 59 years old with alopecia areata. Some clones in this sample may be carry-over from other donors' samples. This chain joins TRBV12-3 or TRBV12-4 to TRBJ2-1, with the D gene not confidently named. The DNA reads as follows: TGTGCCAGCAGCCGGACCCGGGAGCAGTTCTTC. It translates to CASSRTREQFF.